This T cell receptor (beta chain) came from a study of T cell repertoires in cytomegalovirus infection. Study background: Both a matching HLA type and CMV infection were indicated by public TCR beta signatures.

TCRdb recomputed calls from the reads with MiXCR, one row per CDR3 protein. The data show fewer than 550,000 distinct CDR3 sequences, approximately 31% seen once. CDR3 length equals 14 residues. V gave up 6 bases and J gave up 1 base, with 10 bases separating them. The germline V gene has CDR1 MNHEY and CDR2 SVGEGT. Notes on the study in general: Adding up the frequency of public TCR beta families identified people who carried CMV plus the relevant HLA. The ex vivo response was dominated by HLA-C-restricted CMV-specific TCR beta clonotypes.

There are a few counts of this clonotype. No antigen is known for it. Material for sequencing was PBMCs. This sequence joins TRBV6-2 or TRBV6-3 and TRBJ2-1; TRBD2 might be the D (5 bases). The receptor was isolated from a human donor in good health (CMV status not recorded). Some clones in this sample may be carry-over from other donors' samples. As DNA, the CDR3 is TGTGCCAGCAGCCACTCGGGGTCCTACAATGAGCAGTTCTTC. Amino acids: CASSHSGSYNEQFF.